One sample yielded the 10 T cell receptor beta chains listed below, sequenced in a study of Tregs in tolerant kidney transplant recipients. The method was immunoSEQ multiplex PCR; TCRdb's version includes in-frame clones alone and lacks a portion of them. This table holds about 31,000 clones, 82% found once. Their target antigens are unknown. The specimen sequenced was Tregs from blood cultured with allogeneic cells. The receptor source for this set is a human donor in good health.

This clone was counted a few times. V usage is TRBV13 and J usage is TRBJ2-7, with 10 positions matching TRBD1. CDR1 PRHDT and CDR2 FYEKMQ come from the germline V gene (reference sequence). CDR3 length equals 15 residues. V shed 4 bases and J 5 bases; nucleotides not matched to a gene: 8. CDR3 protein: CASSSGTGVSDEQYF. CDR3 nucleotide sequence: TGTGCCAGCAGCTCCGGGACAGGGGTGTCAGACGAGCAGTACTTC.

The genes are TRBV6-5 and TRBJ1-6, with D maybe TRBD1 (6 bases). The CDR3 is made up of 15 amino acids. Germline V gene data show CDR1 as MNHEY and CDR2 as SVGAGI. Between the trimmed V and J ends, which lost 3 bases and 4 bases, there was a span of 10 bases. The DNA for the CDR3 is TGTGCCAGCAGTTATCGGGGACATTATAATTCACCCCTCCACTTT. It specifies CASSYRGHYNSPLHF.

The V and J genes are TRBV7-3 and TRBJ2-3; 14 positions agree with TRBD2. This CDR3 is 17 amino acids long. Germline V CDR1 and CDR2: SGHTA, FQGTGA. Unmatched junction bases numbered 8, after V lost 5 bases and J lost 4 bases. The CDR3 DNA reads TGTGCCAGCAGCCAGGGGACTAGCGGGAGTGGGTCAGATACGCAGTATTTT. Translating it yields CASSQGTSGSGSDTQYF.

This rearrangement joins TRBV30 to TRBJ2-7; a possible D gene is TRBD1 (5 bases). There are 14 residues in the CDR3. CDR1 and CDR2 (germline): GTSNPN, SVGIG (reference sequence). V lost 7 bases to trimming and J lost 1 base, with 17 bases between them. CDR3 region: CAFLPNRQSYEQYF. In DNA, the CDR3 is TGTGCCTTTCTGCCAAACCGACAGTCCTACGAGCAGTACTTC.

The chain has TRBV5-1 and TRBJ2-7, with D uncertain. The CDR3 runs to 12 residues. The ends were cut back, 3 bases at V and 2 bases at J, with 6 bases in the middle. Looked up from germline, CDR1 is SGHRS and CDR2 is YFSETQ. CDR3 nucleotides: TGCGCCAGCAGCTCCGGACCCTACGAGCAGTACTTC. Translation gives CASSSGPYEQYF.

Only a few counts were recorded for this clone. V is TRBV14 and J is TRBJ2-3; possibly TRBD2 for D (6 bases). The CDR3 has 15 amino acids. The V gene's germline CDR1 is SGHDN and CDR2 FVKESK. The V gene lost 0 bases and the J gene lost 5 bases, with 12 bases spanning the gap. CDR3 in DNA: TGTGCCAGCAGCCAAGATGGAGGGATTGGAGATACGCAGTATTTT. Protein product: CASSQDGGIGDTQYF.

This rearrangement joins TRBV7-2 to TRBJ2-1; D is unclear. Trimming removed 1 base from V and 6 bases from J, with 13 bases in between. The CDR3 sequence is 15 residues long. CDR1 is SGHTA and CDR2 is FQGNSA in the germline V gene. The CDR3 is CASSLGTRSTNEQFF. CDR3 DNA sequence: TGTGCCAGCAGCTTAGGGACGAGGTCGACCAATGAGCAGTTCTTC. The variable domain in full, with the rest retrieved from reference TRBV7-2 and TRBJ2-1, is GAGVSQSPSNKVTEKGKDVELRCDPISGHTALYWYRQSLGQGLEFLIYFQGNSAPDKSGLPSDRFSAERTGGSVSTLTIQRTQQEDSAVYLCASSLGTRSTNEQFFGPGTRLTVL.

This chain joins TRBV7-2 and TRBJ2-2, with 7 bases fitting TRBD1. V trimming: 1 base; J trimming: 6 bases; junction bases outside the gene matches: 8. The CDR3 is 16 residues long. The germline V gene has CDR1 SGHTA and CDR2 FQGNSA. The CDR3: CASSLEGGAYAGELFF. The DNA for the CDR3 is TGTGCCAGCAGCTTAGAAGGGGGCGCCTACGCCGGGGAGCTGTTTTTT.

The CDR3, as DNA: TGTGCCAGCAGCTTCGGACAGGGTTATGGCTACACCTTC. Its protein is CASSFGQGYGYTF. V usage is TRBV7-9 and J usage is TRBJ1-2; the match to TRBD1 covers 8 bases. Germline CDR1 SEHNR, CDR2 FQNEAQ (reference sequence). V shed 3 bases and J 5 bases; nucleotides not matched to a gene: 2. There are 13 residues in the CDR3.

This chain joins TRBV5-1 and TRBJ2-5; the match to TRBD1 covers 7 bases. The V gene end was trimmed by 4 bases and the J gene end by 2 bases; junction bases not matched to a gene: 8. The CDR3 has 15 amino acids. Germline-derived CDR1 and CDR2 are SGHRS and YFSETQ. The CDR3 DNA is TGCGCCAGCAGCCCACGACGACAGGGTCAAGAGACCCAGTACTTC. Residues: CASSPRRQGQETQYF.